One and the same sample provided the 8 T cell receptor beta chains below, sequenced in a study of OX40 agonist ivuxolimab in advanced cancers. Repertoires were generated with immunoSEQ multiplex PCR, while TCRdb's copy carries only in-frame clones and drops some. Of fewer than 85,000 clones in the sample, roughly four fifths are singletons; the top ten hold approximately 6.8%. The input for sequencing was CD4+ or CD8+ T cells sorted from blood, taken in a trial of the OX40 agonist ivuxolimab. Source of these receptors: an adult with an advanced solid tumor such as melanoma, head and neck, liver or kidney cancer.

This clone was picked up one time. The gene calls are TRBV29-1 and TRBJ2-1; TRBD1 aligns across 9 bases. Losses at the gene ends were 4 bases for V and 9 bases for J; bases not matched to a gene: 10. The CDR3 covers 14 residues. Looked up from germline, CDR1 is SQVTM and CDR2 is ANQGSEA. This chain's CDR3 is CSVGGGQGPIEQFF. CDR3 nucleotide sequence: TGCAGCGTTGGGGGGGGACAGGGTCCAATTGAGCAGTTCTTC.

This clone has just a few counts. The germline gene is not matched at one end of the junction; a read error may be the cause. The chain recombines TRBV5-1 with TRBJ2-3; 12 bases match TRBD2. Per germline, CDR1 SGHRS and CDR2 YFSETQ. The length of the CDR3 is 16 residues. The CDR3 here is CASSFSTSGSIDTQYF. DNA of the CDR3: TGCGCCAGCAGCTTCTCGACTAGCGGGAGCATAGATACGCAGTATTTT.

J is TRBJ2-7 and V is TRBV4-2; TRBD2 matches at 9 bases. Per the germline V gene, CDR1 is LGHNA and CDR2 is YNFKEQ. V lost 0 bases and J lost 5; bases outside the gene matches: 5. The CDR3 totals 15 residues. CDR3 residues: CASSQDEAGGDEQYV. Written as DNA, the CDR3 is TGTGCCAGCAGCCAAGATGAAGCGGGGGGCGACGAGCAGTACGTC.

The genes are TRBV7-9 and TRBJ2-1, with TRBD2 identical over 8 bases. The CDR3 is 15 residues long. Germline lookup yields CDR1 SEHNR and CDR2 FQNEAQ (reference sequence). Trimming at V came to 5 bases and at J to 2 bases, leaving 5 bases not matched to a gene. The CDR3 region is CASSKSGGTYNEQFF. The CDR3 DNA reads as TGTGCCAGCAGCAAGAGCGGGGGTACCTACAATGAGCAGTTCTTC. Full variable domain (missing parts from reference TRBV7-9 and TRBJ2-1): DTGVSQNPRHKITKRGQNVTFRCDPISEHNRLYWYRQTLGQGPEFLTYFQNEAQLEKSRLLSDRFSAERPKGSFSTLEIQRTEQGDSAMYLCASSKSGGTYNEQFFGPGTRLTVL.

There are a few counts of this clone. The V gene is TRBV6-5, the J gene TRBJ2-1; D gene ambiguous. Germline values: CDR1 MNHEY, CDR2 SVGAGI. The CDR3 consists of 13 residues. V was shortened by 6 bases and J by 0 bases, with 6 bases between the two germline ends. Here the CDR3 reads CASSTSSYNEQFF. The CDR3 bases are TGTGCCAGCAGCACCAGCTCCTACAATGAGCAGTTCTTC.

The CDR3 coding sequence is TGTGCCAGCTCCCGAAGTTCTTCCTCTGGAAACACCATATATTTT. It specifies CASSRSSSSGNTIYF. The chain joins TRBV18 to TRBJ1-3, with D hard to call. V was trimmed by 6 bases and J by 0 bases, leaving 12 bases between them. This CDR3 spans 15 amino acids. Germline loops: CDR1 KGHSH, CDR2 LQKENI.

V usage is TRBV5-4 and J usage is TRBJ1-5, with D unresolved. Germline V gene sequence: CDR1 SGHNT, CDR2 YYREEE (reference sequence). The germline V and J ends were trimmed by 2 bases and 0 bases, with 21 bases remaining between them. This CDR3 region has 19 residues. The CDR3 loop is CASSLSRGRRPNSNQPQHF. DNA of the CDR3: TGTGCCAGCAGCTTAAGTCGGGGTAGGAGGCCGAATAGCAATCAGCCCCAGCATTTT.

V and J are TRBV28 and TRBJ1-3; a weak D match, TRBD1 (5 bases). The CDR3 spans 15 residues. V dropped 4 bases and J dropped 0 bases, with 10 bases sitting between them. CDR1 is MDHEN and CDR2 is SYDVKM in the germline V gene. CDR3 sequence (DNA): TGTGCCAGCAGTTCCTCGGGGGTCTCTGGAAACACCATATATTTT. Its protein is CASSSSGVSGNTIYF.